The rows below give T cell receptor beta chains drawn from one sample of a study of T cell clusters in autoimmune cytopenias. For each CDR3 protein, TCRdb gives one entry from its re-call of the multiplex PCR reads, without DNA. This repertoire comprises 2,100 or so distinct CDR3 sequences; its ten largest clones make up around 15%. The sample also formed part of further work on T cell repertoires in aging, cancer and after chemotherapy.

The sequencing sample was made of peripheral blood. These TCRs come from a human donor in good health. Both conserved end residues are part of each CDR3. Size tells how often a clone was seen (once, few, many) or the class of an expanded clone, and some rows leave it out.

j_call,v_call,clone_size,cdr3_aa
TRBJ2-3,TRBV19,.,CASSMETPGLVEVPTDTQYF
TRBJ2-1,TRBV7-2,.,CASSSGQPRGEQFF
TRBJ2-1,TRBV27,medium-sized,CASSLLTGWSLSNEQFF
TRBJ1-5,TRBV7-2,medium-sized,CASSLGPYQPQHF
TRBJ1-3,TRBV5-6,.,CASSLDPGGGNTIYF
TRBJ1-2,TRBV6-2/TRBV6-3,medium-sized,CASSYGQGNYGYTF
TRBJ1-4,TRBV20-1,.,CSATSPGQGYEKLFF
TRBJ1-2,TRBV19,medium-sized,CASNSPGQGYGYTF
TRBJ2-7,TRBV6-5,medium-sized,CASSYGPQIYEQYF
TRBJ1-1,TRBV29-1,large,CSVGLSTLLNTEAFF
TRBJ2-3,TRBV2,.,CASSKRSTDTQYF
TRBJ2-3,TRBV6-2/TRBV6-3,large,CASKGGLWGTQYF
TRBJ2-7,TRBV20-1,.,CSAKILGEQYF
TRBJ2-2,TRBV6-2/TRBV6-3,medium-sized,CASNREGGNTGELFF
TRBJ1-5,TRBV12-3/TRBV12-4,medium-sized,CASSFRPQPQHF
TRBJ1-4,TRBV7-9,.,CASSSFKARTSTDEKLFF
TRBJ2-1,TRBV11-2,.,CASSLVSGGPYNEQFF
TRBJ2-2,TRBV12-3/TRBV12-4,medium-sized,CASSRDRGNTGELFF
TRBJ2-1,TRBV20-1,.,CSASSYNEQFF
TRBJ2-2,TRBV20-1,.,CSAGLASQNTGELFF
TRBJ1-2,TRBV5-8,.,CASGRNYGYTF
TRBJ1-2,TRBV20-1,.,CSASTGERGYTF
TRBJ2-3,TRBV6-5,.,CASSSSGTSGVGTQYF
TRBJ1-2,TRBV19,medium-sized,CASSITGVGNYGYTF
TRBJ2-3,TRBV19,medium-sized,CASSLTDPPTDTQYF
TRBJ2-6,TRBV5-1,medium-sized,CASSLGTSGANVLTF
TRBJ2-1,TRBV27,.,CASSPGLAGAYNEQFF
TRBJ2-7,TRBV7-9,.,CASSFEIEQYF
TRBJ2-7,TRBV7-2,.,CASSLGGSYYEQYF
TRBJ1-2,TRBV2,.,CASSVEKVYGYTF
TRBJ2-3,TRBV6-6,medium-sized,CASSYSLSGQGGPDTQYF
TRBJ2-7,TRBV20-1,.,CSARDSRQGFYEQYF
TRBJ2-5,TRBV20-1,medium-sized,CSARRGGLRSVLETQYF
TRBJ2-3,TRBV11-2,medium-sized,CASRPYSTDTQYF
TRBJ1-3,TRBV11-2,medium-sized,CASSSGISGNTIYF
TRBJ2-3,TRBV5-6,medium-sized,CASRAGTGYRGTQYF
TRBJ1-4,TRBV5-4,medium-sized,CASSLEGGDEKLFF